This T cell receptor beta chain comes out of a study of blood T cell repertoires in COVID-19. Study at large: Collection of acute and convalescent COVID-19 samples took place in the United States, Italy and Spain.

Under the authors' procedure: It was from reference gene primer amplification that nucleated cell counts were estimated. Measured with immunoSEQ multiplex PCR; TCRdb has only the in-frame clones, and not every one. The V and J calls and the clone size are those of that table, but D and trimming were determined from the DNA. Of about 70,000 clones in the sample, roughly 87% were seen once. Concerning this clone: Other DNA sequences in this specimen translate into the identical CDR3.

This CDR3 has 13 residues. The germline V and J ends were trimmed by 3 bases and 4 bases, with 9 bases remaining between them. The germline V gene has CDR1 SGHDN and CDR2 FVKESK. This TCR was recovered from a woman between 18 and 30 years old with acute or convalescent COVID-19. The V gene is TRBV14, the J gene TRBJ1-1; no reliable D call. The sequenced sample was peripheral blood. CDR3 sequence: CASSQGGRTEAFF. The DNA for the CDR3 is TGTGCCAGCAGCCAGGGAGGGCGCACTGAAGCTTTCTTT.